The T cell receptor beta chain described here comes from a study of human T cells and chemical hapten exposure. TCRdb independently ran MiXCR on the RACE reads; one entry per CDR3 protein. The data contain 30,000 to 35,000 distinct CDR3 sequences, about 5.5% of them singletons. This clonotype was detected many times. Stated time point: healthy volunteer bleed at 6 weeks. Researchers extracted total RNA from unfractionated whole blood. This TCR was recovered from a human donor in good health. Some clones in this sample may be carry-over from other donors' samples. Sequences were obtained from whole blood.

CDR3 sequence reads: CATRGTSGAFF. CDR3 nucleotide sequence: TGTGCCACCAGAGGAACTTCAGGAGCTTTCTTT. The chain uses TRBV6-1 and TRBJ1-1; the D is unclear. Per germline, CDR1 MNHNS and CDR2 SASEGT. Trimming left V 10 bases short and J 10 bases short, with 16 bases between. This CDR3 spans 11 amino acids.